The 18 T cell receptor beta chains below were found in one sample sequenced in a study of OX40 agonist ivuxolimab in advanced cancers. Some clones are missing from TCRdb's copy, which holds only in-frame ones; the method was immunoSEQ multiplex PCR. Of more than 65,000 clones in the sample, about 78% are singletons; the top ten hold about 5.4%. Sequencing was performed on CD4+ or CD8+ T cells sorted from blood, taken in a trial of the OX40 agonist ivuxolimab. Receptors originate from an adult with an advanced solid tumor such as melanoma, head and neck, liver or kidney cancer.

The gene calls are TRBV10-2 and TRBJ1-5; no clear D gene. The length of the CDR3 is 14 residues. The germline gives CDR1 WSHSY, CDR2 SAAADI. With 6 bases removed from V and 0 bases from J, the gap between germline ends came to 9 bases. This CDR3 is CASRGWNSNQPQHF. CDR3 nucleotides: TGCGCCAGCAGGGGGTGGAATAGCAATCAGCCCCAGCATTTT.

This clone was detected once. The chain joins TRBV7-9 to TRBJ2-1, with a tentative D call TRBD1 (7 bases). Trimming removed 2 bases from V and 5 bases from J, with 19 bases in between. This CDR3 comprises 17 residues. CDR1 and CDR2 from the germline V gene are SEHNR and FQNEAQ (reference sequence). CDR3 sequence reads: CASSLLGDPGGNNEQFF. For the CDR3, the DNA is TGTGCCAGCAGCTTACTAGGTGACCCAGGGGGGAACAATGAGCAGTTCTTC.

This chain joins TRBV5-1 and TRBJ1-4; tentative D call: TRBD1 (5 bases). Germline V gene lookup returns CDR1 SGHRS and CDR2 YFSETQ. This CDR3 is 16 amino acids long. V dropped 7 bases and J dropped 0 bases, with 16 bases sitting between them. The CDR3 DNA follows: TGCGCCAGCGGCTGGGGCTCCTCTGCAACTAATGAAAAACTGTTTTTT. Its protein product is CASGWGSSATNEKLFF.

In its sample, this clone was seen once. CDR3 DNA sequence: TGTGCCAGCAGCTTAGGTCTAGCAGTCTACGAGCAGTACTTC. Translated, it gives CASSLGLAVYEQYF. The gene calls are TRBV7-9 and TRBJ2-7, with a possible D match to TRBD2 (5 bases). Germline CDR1 is SEHNR and CDR2 is FQNEAQ (reference sequence). This CDR3 region has 14 residues. Trimming left V 1 base short and J 3 bases short, with 10 bases between.

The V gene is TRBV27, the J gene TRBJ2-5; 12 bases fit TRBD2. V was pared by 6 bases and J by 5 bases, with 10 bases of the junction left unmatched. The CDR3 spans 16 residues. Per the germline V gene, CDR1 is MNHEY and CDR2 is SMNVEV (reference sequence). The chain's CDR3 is CASRTLTSGRWETQYF. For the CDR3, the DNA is TGTGCCAGCAGGACATTGACTAGCGGGAGATGGGAGACCCAGTACTTC.

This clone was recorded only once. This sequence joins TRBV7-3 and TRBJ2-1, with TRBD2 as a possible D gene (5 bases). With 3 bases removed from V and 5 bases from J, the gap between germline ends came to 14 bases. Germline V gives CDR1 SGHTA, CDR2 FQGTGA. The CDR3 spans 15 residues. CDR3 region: CASSFPSSGHNEQFF. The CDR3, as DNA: TGTGCCAGCAGCTTCCCCTCCAGCGGACACAATGAGCAGTTCTTC.

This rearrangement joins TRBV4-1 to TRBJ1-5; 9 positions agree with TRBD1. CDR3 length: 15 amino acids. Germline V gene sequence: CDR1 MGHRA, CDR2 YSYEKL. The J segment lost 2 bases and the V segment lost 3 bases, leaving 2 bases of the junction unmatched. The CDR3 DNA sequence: TGCGCCAGCAGCCAGGGACAGGGAGGCAATCAGCCCCAGCATTTT. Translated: CASSQGQGGNQPQHF.

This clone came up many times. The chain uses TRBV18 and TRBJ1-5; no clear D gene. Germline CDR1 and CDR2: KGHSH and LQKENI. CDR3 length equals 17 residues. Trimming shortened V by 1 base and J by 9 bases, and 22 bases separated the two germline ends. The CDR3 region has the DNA TGTGCCAGCTCACCACTGGCCGCCGCTGCTGGGCCTCGGCCCCAGCATTTT. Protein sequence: CASSPLAAAAGPRPQHF.

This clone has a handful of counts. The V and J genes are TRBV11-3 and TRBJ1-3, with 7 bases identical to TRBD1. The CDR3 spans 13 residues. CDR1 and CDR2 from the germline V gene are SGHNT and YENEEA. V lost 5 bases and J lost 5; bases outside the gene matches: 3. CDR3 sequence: CASSPTGRNTIYF. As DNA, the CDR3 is TGTGCCAGCAGCCCGACAGGGAGAAACACCATATATTTT. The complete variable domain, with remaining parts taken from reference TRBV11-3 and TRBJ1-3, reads EAGVVQSPRYKIIEKKQPVAFWCNPISGHNTLYWYLQNLGQGPELLIRYENEEAVDDSQLPKDRFSAERLKGVDSTLKIQPAELGDSAVYLCASSPTGRNTIYFGEGSWLTVV.

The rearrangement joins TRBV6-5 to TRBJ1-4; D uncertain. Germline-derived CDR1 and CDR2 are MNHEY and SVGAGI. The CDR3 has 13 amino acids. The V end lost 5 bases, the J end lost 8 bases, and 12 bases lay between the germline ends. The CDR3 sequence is CASSLGRWEKLFF. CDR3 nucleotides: TGTGCCAGCAGTCTCGGCAGGTGGGAAAAACTGTTTTTT.

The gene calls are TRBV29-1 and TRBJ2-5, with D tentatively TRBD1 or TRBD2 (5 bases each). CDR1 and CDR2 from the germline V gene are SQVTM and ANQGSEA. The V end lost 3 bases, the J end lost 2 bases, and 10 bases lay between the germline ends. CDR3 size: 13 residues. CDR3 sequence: CSVDGDLQETQYF. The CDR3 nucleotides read TGCAGCGTTGACGGGGACCTGCAAGAGACCCAGTACTTC.

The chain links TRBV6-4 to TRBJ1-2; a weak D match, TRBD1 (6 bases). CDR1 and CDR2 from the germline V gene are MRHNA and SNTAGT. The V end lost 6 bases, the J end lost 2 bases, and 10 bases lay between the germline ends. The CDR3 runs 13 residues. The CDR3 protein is CASRRDTNYGYTF. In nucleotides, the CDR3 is TGTGCCAGCAGGAGGGACACCAACTATGGCTACACCTTC.

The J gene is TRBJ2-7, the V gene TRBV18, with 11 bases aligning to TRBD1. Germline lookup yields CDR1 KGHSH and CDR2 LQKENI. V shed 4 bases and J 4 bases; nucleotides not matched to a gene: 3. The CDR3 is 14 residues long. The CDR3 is CASSRTGGFYEQYF. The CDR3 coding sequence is TGTGCCAGCTCACGGACAGGGGGCTTTTACGAGCAGTACTTC.

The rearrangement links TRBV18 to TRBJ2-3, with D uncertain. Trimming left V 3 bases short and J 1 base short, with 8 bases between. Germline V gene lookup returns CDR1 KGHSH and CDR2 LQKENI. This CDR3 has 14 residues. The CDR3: CASSPLEGTDTQYF. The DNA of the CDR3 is TGTGCCAGCTCACCTCTAGAGGGCACAGATACGCAGTATTTT.

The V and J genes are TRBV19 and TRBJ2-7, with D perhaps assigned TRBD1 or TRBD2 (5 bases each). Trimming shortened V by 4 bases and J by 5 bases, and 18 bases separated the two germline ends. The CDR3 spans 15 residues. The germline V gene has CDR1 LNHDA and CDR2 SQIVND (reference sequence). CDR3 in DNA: TGTGCCAGTAGTAGACCGGGGCGGCCCGCCAACGAGCAGTACTTC. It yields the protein CASSRPGRPANEQYF.

The CDR3 spells CASSHLGEQFF. DNA of the CDR3: TGTGCCAGCAGCCACCTCGGTGAGCAGTTCTTC. The gene calls are TRBV6-6 and TRBJ2-1; no definite D call. Per germline, CDR1 MNHNY and CDR2 SVGAGI (reference sequence). V lost 6 bases and J 9 bases, leaving 9 bases between the germline ends. This CDR3 is 11 amino acids long.

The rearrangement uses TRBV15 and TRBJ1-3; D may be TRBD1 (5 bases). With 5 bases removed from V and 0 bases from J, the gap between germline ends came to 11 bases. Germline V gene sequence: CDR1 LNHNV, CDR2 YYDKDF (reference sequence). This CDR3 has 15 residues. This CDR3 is CATSPGRSSGNTIYF. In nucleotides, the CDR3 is TGTGCCACCAGCCCGGGACGGTCCTCTGGAAACACCATATATTTT.

Written as DNA, the CDR3 is TGTGCCAGCAGCTTAGGGCTAGCGGGGGGGACCGGGGAGCTGTTTTTT. Translation gives CASSLGLAGGTGELFF. The gene calls are TRBV7-2 and TRBJ2-2, with 12 bases matching TRBD2. From germline, CDR1 is SGHTA and CDR2 FQGNSA. This CDR3 has 16 amino acids. Trimming at V came to 1 base and at J to 5 bases, leaving 2 bases not matched to a gene.